Following are 16 T cell receptor beta chains from one sample sequenced in a study of T cell responses to AZD1222 COVID-19 vaccine. The repertoire was sequenced with immunoSEQ multiplex PCR; TCRdb's copy has only in-frame clones and lacks some. In the table there are under 150,000 clones, 85% to 90% of which are singletons. Sequencing was performed on peripheral blood, taken on day 0 of MenACWY control vaccination. These receptors all come from an adult in good health.

The chain is built from TRBV5-6 and TRBJ2-7; D is unclear. Germline CDR1 and CDR2: SGHDT and YYEEEE. This CDR3 region has 11 residues. With 4 bases removed from V and 4 bases from J, the gap between germline ends came to 6 bases. The CDR3 DNA sequence: TGTGCCAGCAGCACTGGATACGAGCAGTACTTC. Translation: CASSTGYEQYF.

The CDR3 DNA follows: TGTGCCAGCAGCATGCGACAGGGGGCGCCGATTCAGCCCCAGCATTTT. This encodes CASSMRQGAPIQPQHF. The rearrangement joins TRBV9 to TRBJ1-5; 10 positions agree with TRBD1. From germline, CDR1 is SGDLS and CDR2 YYNGEE. The CDR3 is 16 residues long. The V and J ends lost 4 bases and 6 bases, in that order; junction bases with no gene match: 10.

The chain employs TRBV9 and TRBJ2-3; no definite D call. This CDR3 is built from 12 residues. The germline CDR1 and CDR2 sequences are SGDLS and YYNGEE. Trimming removed 4 bases from V and 2 bases from J, with 5 bases in between. The CDR3 reads CASSLTTDTQYF. In nucleotides, the CDR3 is TGTGCCAGCAGCTTAACCACAGATACGCAGTATTTT.

The rearrangement links TRBV7-2 to TRBJ1-1, with a tentative D call TRBD1 (5 bases). V was clipped by 5 bases and J by 1 base, with 8 bases between them. CDR3 length equals 13 residues. Germline values: CDR1 SGHTA, CDR2 FQGNSA. The CDR3 region has the DNA TGTGCCAGCAGCATACAGGAGAACACTGAAGCTTTCTTT. It specifies CASSIQENTEAFF. The full variable domain, with the rest looked up from reference TRBV7-2 and TRBJ1-1, is GAGVSQSPSNKVTEKGKDVELRCDPISGHTALYWYRQSLGQGLEFLIYFQGNSAPDKSGLPSDRFSAERTGGSVSTLTIQRTQQEDSAVYLCASSIQENTEAFFGQGTRLTVV.

This clone came up once. The chain combines TRBV11-3 with TRBJ2-1; perhaps TRBD1 as D (6 bases). Germline CDR1 is SGHNT and CDR2 is YENEEA. The CDR3 covers 15 residues. V lost 0 bases and J 5 bases, leaving 11 bases between the germline ends. CDR3 coding DNA: TGTGCCAGCAGCTTAGACAGGGGATCACACAATGAGCAGTTCTTC. It yields the protein CASSLDRGSHNEQFF.

The genes are TRBV2 and TRBJ2-2, with D unresolved. This CDR3 is built from 14 residues. With 4 bases removed from V and 4 bases from J, the gap between germline ends came to 10 bases. Germline V gene lookup returns CDR1 SNHLY and CDR2 FYNNEI. The CDR3 sequence is CASSGLRTTGELFF. DNA of the CDR3: TGTGCCAGCAGTGGTCTGCGGACCACCGGGGAGCTGTTTTTT.

The rearrangement joins TRBV30 to TRBJ2-7; D gene unclear. V was pared by 2 bases and J by 2 bases, with 16 bases between. Germline CDR1 reads GTSNPN; CDR2 reads SVGIG (reference sequence). This CDR3 is built from 15 residues. For the CDR3, the DNA is TGTGCCTGGAGTCCCTCCCAGGCCAACACCTACGAGCAGTACTTC. Translating it yields CAWSPSQANTYEQYF.

The chain carries TRBV4-2 and TRBJ1-6; 7 bases line up with TRBD1. The CDR3 runs 13 residues. The V gene end was trimmed by 8 bases and the J gene end by 6 bases; junction bases not matched to a gene: 4. Looked up from germline, CDR1 is LGHNA and CDR2 is YNFKEQ. CDR3 sequence: CASRQGVNSPLHF. In DNA form, the CDR3 reads TGTGCCAGCCGACAGGGAGTTAATTCACCCCTCCACTTT.

This clone has only a few counts. The chain joins TRBV3-1 (or the pseudogene TRBV3-2) to TRBJ2-1; 8 nucleotides match TRBD1. With V trimmed by 7 bases and J by 5 bases, 4 bases remained unmatched. The CDR3 length is 13 residues. CDR1 is LGHDT, CDR2 YNNKEL, per germline (reference sequence). The chain's CDR3 is CASTYRGDNEQFF. The DNA for the CDR3 is TGTGCCAGCACATACAGGGGGGACAATGAGCAGTTCTTC.

The chain recombines TRBV5-1 with TRBJ2-1; D is unclear. The length of the CDR3 is 16 residues. Trimming took 0 bases from V and 1 from J, leaving 11 bases between them. CDR1 SGHRS and CDR2 YFSETQ come from the germline V gene. CDR3 DNA sequence: TGCGCCAGCAGCTTGGTGGTCACATTATCCTACAATGAGCAGTTCTTC. Translating it yields CASSLVVTLSYNEQFF.

The rearrangement links TRBV5-4 to TRBJ1-1, with no clear D. Trimming removed 3 bases at V and 4 bases at J, with 13 bases between. Germline assignment: CDR1 SGHNT and CDR2 YYREEE (reference sequence). The CDR3 sequence is 14 residues long. CDR3 DNA: TGTGCCAGCAGCTCGGCCGAGAGGTTCACTGAAGCTTTCTTT. Encoded protein: CASSSAERFTEAFF. The full variable domain, with the rest looked up from reference TRBV5-4 and TRBJ1-1, is ETGVTQSPTHLIKTRGQQVTLRCSSQSGHNTVSWYQQALGQGPQFIFQYYREEENGRGNFPPRFSGLQFPNYSSELNVNALELDDSALYLCASSSAERFTEAFFGQGTRLTVV.

CDR3: CAGRGANTGELFF. CDR3 sequence (DNA): TGTGCCGGTAGGGGGGCGAACACCGGGGAGCTGTTTTTT. The genes are TRBV2 and TRBJ2-2; D may correspond to TRBD1 or TRBD2 (6 bases each). There are 13 residues in the CDR3. Trimming stripped 11 bases from V and 0 bases from J, with 10 bases between. Germline V CDR1 and CDR2: SNHLY, FYNNEI.

The chain links TRBV19 to TRBJ1-1, with a possible D match to TRBD1 (5 bases). In germline, CDR1 is LNHDA, CDR2 SQIVND (reference sequence). V shed 1 base and J shed 4 bases, with 16 bases lying between them. The CDR3 has 16 residues. This CDR3 is CASSIGAGPPRTEAFF. The CDR3 DNA reads TGTGCCAGTAGTATAGGGGCGGGGCCTCCCCGCACTGAAGCTTTCTTT. The full variable domain, completed using reference TRBV19 and TRBJ1-1, is DGGITQSPKYLFRKEGQNVTLSCEQNLNHDAMYWYRQDPGQGLRLIYYSQIVNDFQKGDIAEGYSVSREKKESFPLTVTSAQKNPTAFYLCASSIGAGPPRTEAFFGQGTRLTVV.

Regarding this clone: Other DNA sequences from this sample encode an identical CDR3 as well. This rearrangement joins TRBV6-5 to TRBJ1-6; no clear D. The germline CDR1 and CDR2 sequences are MNHEY and SVGAGI. The CDR3 spans 15 residues. Trimming removed 0 bases at V and 8 bases at J, with 11 bases between. The CDR3 reads CASSYSRTGDSPLHF. The CDR3 nucleotides are TGTGCCAGCAGTTACTCCCGCACCGGTGATTCACCCCTCCACTTT.

This chain connects TRBV24-1 to TRBJ2-2; 7 bases match TRBD1. This CDR3 has 16 residues. CDR1 and CDR2 from the germline V gene are KGHDR and SFDVKD. The junction had 7 bases not matched to a gene; V was cut back by 5 bases and J by 2 bases. The CDR3 DNA is TGTGCCACCAGTGCCCTGAGAGGGGGCAACACCGGGGAGCTGTTTTTT. Protein: CATSALRGGNTGELFF.

The chain links TRBV19 to TRBJ2-6; D is unclear. V was clipped by 3 bases and J by 0 bases, with 6 bases between them. Germline V gene lookup returns CDR1 LNHDA and CDR2 SQIVND (reference sequence). The CDR3 contains 15 residues. The CDR3, as DNA: TGTGCCAGTAGTATTGGAAACTCTGGGGCCAACGTCCTGACTTTC. It translates to CASSIGNSGANVLTF.